This T cell receptor beta chain comes out of a study of blood T cell repertoires in COVID-19. CDR1 and CDR2 from the germline V gene are SGHKS and YYEKEE (reference sequence). The CDR3 has 14 amino acids. The ends were cut back, 0 bases at V and 2 bases at J, with 8 bases in the middle. In the source study's methods: Amplification from reference gene primers served as the basis for estimated nucleated cell counts. Clones were sequenced by immunoSEQ multiplex PCR, and TCRdb holds only the in-frame ones, with some missing. D and trimming were read from the DNA, whereas the V and J calls and clone size are those reported in that table. The sample consists of 7,500 to 8,000 clones, more than 70% of them appearing once.

Sequencing was carried out using peripheral blood. The TCR originated in an older woman with active COVID-19. This rearrangement joins TRBV5-5 to TRBJ1-1, with D possibly TRBD1 on 6 matching bases. Here the CDR3 reads CASSLATGNTEAFF. CDR3 coding DNA: TGTGCCAGCAGCTTGGCGACAGGTAACACTGAAGCTTTCTTT.